A single count supports the clone carrying this TCR beta chain. The antigen remains unidentified. The data were taken from a study of identifying expanded T cells in peripheral blood. Whole-study findings and limits: Variance in clone template counts between two-week samples significantly increased with total template count across all healthy donors. Technical replicates showed about 1.2 changed clones; roughly two weeks approximately 16; four weeks 19.

Germline CDR1 is SGHTS and CDR2 is YDEGEE. V was clipped by 2 bases and J by 7 bases, with 13 bases between them. The CDR3 runs to 14 residues. Sequencing used immunoSEQ multiplex PCR; TCRdb keeps in-frame clones, though not all of them. This sample has 55,000 to 60,000 clones; more than 70% occur once, and the top ten carry roughly 3.6%. During the collection period, no donor immune events like infections were recorded. Sequenced material: blood. This chain links TRBV5-8 with TRBJ1-5; D not resolved. This TCR was recovered from a person between 18 and 75 years old in good health. The CDR3 DNA reads as TGTGCCAGCAGCTTTCCTAGTGTCGCCCAGCCCCAGCATTTT. Its translation is CASSFPSVAQPQHF. The full variable domain, its missing parts supplied by reference TRBV5-8 and TRBJ1-5, is EAGVTQSPTHLIKTRGQQATLRCSPISGHTSVYWYQQALGLGLQFLLWYDEGEERNRGNFPPRFSGRQFPNYSSELNVNALELEDSALYLCASSFPSVAQPQHFGDGTRLSIL.